This T cell receptor beta chain was sequenced in a study of OX40 agonist ivuxolimab in advanced cancers. Measured with immunoSEQ multiplex PCR; TCRdb has only the in-frame clones, and not every one. The repertoire has roughly 55,000 clones, around 88% of them found once; the top ten carry roughly 12%. This CDR3 is built from 16 residues. Germline V gene sequence: CDR1 SGHAT, CDR2 FQNNGV. J lost 9 bases, V lost 5 bases, and 13 bases had no gene match. The chain recombines TRBV11-2 with TRBJ2-1, with TRBD1 matching over 10 bases. The origin of this receptor is an adult with an advanced solid tumor such as melanoma, head and neck, liver or kidney cancer. This sample comprised CD4+ or CD8+ T cells sorted from blood, obtained in a trial of the OX40 agonist ivuxolimab. The CDR3 is CASSRFPPDRGLEQFF. CDR3 sequence (DNA): TGTGCCAGCAGCCGATTTCCCCCCGACAGGGGGCTTGAGCAGTTCTTC.